Listed here are 17 T cell receptor beta chains from one sample, sequenced in a study of T cell repertoires in cytomegalovirus infection (dated by TCRdb to about 2019). This sample was sequenced with an Illumina HiSeq 1500. TCRdb reworked the public reads: Q25 trimming with fastp, MiXCR clone assembly, productive beta chains retained. When rows share a CDR3 protein, they turn into one entry using the most common DNA and genes. For this sample there are approximately 550,000 distinct CDR3 sequences; approximately 17% appear just once. The top ten clonotypes cover 24% of the sample. What was sequenced was CD8+ T cells from PBMCs. The receptors shown here come from a human donor in good health (CMV status not recorded). Some clones in this sample may be carry-over from other donors' samples.

This clonotype has more than one count but fewer than ten. This chain uses TRBV4-2 with TRBJ2-7; the D gene could be TRBD1 or TRBD2 (6 bases each). The length of the CDR3 is 16 residues. Per germline, CDR1 LGHNA and CDR2 YNFKEQ. Trimming took off 0 bases at V and 4 bases at J, with 16 bases between the two ends. DNA of the CDR3: TGTGCCAGCAGCCAAGAATCGGAAGGAGGGGGGTACGAGCAGTACTTC. Translation gives CASSQESEGGGYEQYF.

This chain uses TRBV5-1 with TRBJ2-5; a possible D gene is TRBD2 (7 bases). The CDR3 is 15 amino acids. Deletions cut 2 bases from V and 5 bases from J, with 16 bases between. Germline V gene data show CDR1 as SGHRS and CDR2 as YFSETQ. The CDR3 loop is CASSFSGGIQETQYF. In nucleotides, the CDR3 is TGCGCCAGCAGCTTTTCGGGGGGCATCCAGGAGACCCAGTACTTC.

The gene calls are TRBV2 and TRBJ2-4; a possible D gene is TRBD1 (6 bases). Trimming shortened V by 7 bases and J by 6 bases, and 22 bases separated the two germline ends. Germline CDR1 SNHLY, CDR2 FYNNEI. The CDR3 contains 16 residues. The CDR3 here is CASNPPPPGHINIQYF. DNA of the CDR3: TGTGCCAGCAACCCACCCCCACCGGGACACATAAACATTCAGTACTTC.

The V gene is TRBV29-1, the J gene TRBJ2-7, with 9 bases lining up with TRBD1. The germline V gene has CDR1 SQVTM and CDR2 ANQGSEA. This CDR3 contains 13 residues. The V segment lost 7 bases and the J segment 2 bases; nucleotides outside the gene matches: 6. CDR3 sequence: CSGGDRETYEQYF. The CDR3, as DNA: TGCAGCGGTGGGGACAGGGAAACCTACGAGCAGTACTTC.

This clonotype was detected ten times or more. The genes are TRBV7-8 and TRBJ2-7, with a weak D call TRBD1 (6 bases). The germline V gene encodes CDR1 SGHVS and CDR2 FQNEAQ. The length of the CDR3 is 16 residues. V lost 5 bases and J 1 base, leaving 18 bases between the germline ends. The chain's CDR3 is CASSLVRGSESYEQYF. CDR3 coding DNA: TGTGCCAGCAGCCTCGTTAGGGGGAGTGAGTCCTACGAGCAGTACTTC.

This clonotype was observed at least ten times. The chain has TRBV11-2 and TRBJ2-5; D ambiguous. The CDR3 has 13 residues. Germline CDR1 reads SGHAT; CDR2 reads FQNNGV. Trimming left V 1 base short and J 2 bases short, with 5 bases between. The CDR3 nucleotides are TGTGCCAGCAGCTTAGTAATTCAAGAGACCCAGTACTTC. It encodes CASSLVIQETQYF.

The V and J genes are TRBV10-3 and TRBJ2-1; weak D call: TRBD2 (6 bases). Between the trimmed V and J ends, which lost 8 bases and 7 bases, there was a span of 9 bases. The germline V gene has CDR1 ENHRY and CDR2 SYGVKD. The length of the CDR3 is 11 residues. CDR3 residues: CAIEEGNEQFF. The CDR3 region has the DNA TGTGCCATCGAGGAGGGGAATGAGCAGTTCTTC.

The table lists this clonotype with a few counts. The gene calls are TRBV27 and TRBJ1-5; TRBD1 aligns across 8 bases. CDR3 length: 13 residues. Germline values: CDR1 MNHEY, CDR2 SMNVEV (reference sequence). V lost 3 bases and J lost 9; bases outside the gene matches: 4. The CDR3 bases are TGTGCCAGCAGTTTTCAGGGGGCACGGCCCCAGCATTTT. Translation gives CASSFQGARPQHF.

The chain links TRBV15 to TRBJ1-5; D unclear. This CDR3 contains 12 residues. Trimming took off 1 base at V and 6 bases at J, with 4 bases between the two ends. Looked up from germline, CDR1 is LNHNV and CDR2 is YYDKDF (reference sequence). The CDR3 reads CATSRVSQPQHF. The CDR3 nucleotides read TGTGCCACCAGCAGAGTGAGTCAGCCCCAGCATTTT.

There are a few counts of this clonotype. This chain joins TRBV27 and TRBJ2-1; D might be TRBD1 (5 bases). V was clipped by 9 bases and J by 8 bases, with 14 bases between them. This CDR3 is 12 amino acids long. Germline CDR1 reads MNHEY; CDR2 reads SMNVEV (reference sequence). For the CDR3, the DNA is TGTGCCAGTAATTCAGGGATCCATGAGCAGTTCTTC. This translates into CASNSGIHEQFF.

This clonotype came up a few times. The rearrangement joins TRBV27 to TRBJ2-2, with 8 bases that match TRBD1. Germline CDR1 and CDR2: MNHEY and SMNVEV (reference sequence). Trimming cost V 2 bases and J 5 bases; bases outside gene matches: 22. The CDR3 is 21 amino acids. The CDR3 coding sequence is TGTGCCAGCAGTTTAATCGAGGCCGCAGGGGGCGGACTCTGGACAACCGGGGAGCTGTTTTTT. This gives the protein CASSLIEAAGGGLWTTGELFF.

The sample holds many counts of this clonotype. The chain joins TRBV11-3 to TRBJ2-2; D is possibly TRBD1 or TRBD2 (5 bases each). Trimming removed 4 bases from V and 6 bases from J, with 18 bases in between. Germline loops: CDR1 SGHNT, CDR2 YENEEA. CDR3 length: 16 residues. The CDR3 nucleotides are TGTGCCAGCAGCTCTACCCCGGGACCGTGGTCCGGGGAGCTGTTTTTT. Its protein is CASSSTPGPWSGELFF.

This clonotype was detected only a few times. V usage is TRBV20-1 and J usage is TRBJ2-7; D gene ambiguous. This CDR3 has 12 residues. The germline CDR1 and CDR2 sequences are DFQATT and SNEGSKA (reference sequence). Trimming pared 0 bases from V and 3 bases from J, leaving 6 bases between. The CDR3 nucleotides are TGCAGTGCTAGAGATACCGGCTACGAGCAGTACTTC. It codes for CSARDTGYEQYF.

Details on this clonotype: Without the conserved terminal phenylalanine or tryptophan, this CDR3 likely stems from a read error. The V and J genes are TRBV27 and TRBJ2-7, with D hard to call. The CDR3 runs to 15 residues. The germline CDR1 and CDR2 sequences are MNHEY and SMNVEV (reference sequence). Trimming cost V 6 bases and J 5 bases, with 20 bases left between them. The CDR3 spells CASSRTERSFHEQYL. CDR3 nucleotide sequence: TGTGCCAGCAGCAGGACGGAGCGCAGTTTCCACGAGCAGTACTTA.

The chain employs TRBV27 and TRBJ2-3; 7 nucleotides match TRBD1. After removal of 5 bases from V and 2 bases from J, the junction contained 10 bases not matched to a gene. CDR1 is MNHEY and CDR2 is SMNVEV in the germline V gene (reference sequence). The length of the CDR3 is 16 residues. DNA for the CDR3: TGTGCCAGCAGTCCACGGACAGGATGGCCCACAGATACGCAGTATTTT. It specifies CASSPRTGWPTDTQYF.

This clonotype was seen ten or more times. The genes are TRBV7-3 and TRBJ2-2; tentatively, D is TRBD1 (6 bases). The CDR3 totals 15 residues. Between the trimmed V and J ends, which lost 5 bases and 6 bases, there was a span of 16 bases. The germline V gene has CDR1 SGHTA and CDR2 FQGTGA. CDR3 coding DNA: TGTGCCAGCAGCCTCCACAGGGCCCGGGCCGGGGAGCTGTTTTTT. Protein: CASSLHRARAGELFF.

The rearrangement joins TRBV28 to TRBJ1-2, with 7 nucleotides matching TRBD1. The V segment lost 5 bases and the J segment 4 bases; nucleotides outside the gene matches: 16. The CDR3 sequence is 17 residues long. Germline CDR1 MDHEN, CDR2 SYDVKM. In DNA form, the CDR3 reads TGTGCCAGCAGTCCTGGGACAGCCGGCAGGACCGTCTATGGCTACACCTTC. Residues: CASSPGTAGRTVYGYTF.